These T cell receptor beta chains were read from a single sample in a study of CD8+ T cells in alopecia areata. Produced via immunoSEQ multiplex PCR; TCRdb's table is partial and in-frame only. The sample has about 90,000 clones; roughly 47% are singletons. The specimen comprised CD8+ T cells sorted from blood, sampled at week 24, from a patient treated with tofacitinib. These receptors came from a human donor with alopecia areata. The CDR3 runs from the conserved cysteine through the conserved F or W. The order of the fields is V gene, J gene, CDR3 protein.

>TRBV4-1|TRBJ2-7
CASSQGRDRVGEQYF
>TRBV27|TRBJ1-2
CASSLTPGGAHGYTF
>TRBV29-1|TRBJ2-6
CSARGDTSSGANVLTF
>TRBV28|TRBJ1-1
CASSFGQGFSGYEAFF
>TRBV7-2|TRBJ2-7
CASSLDPGTPYEQYF
>TRBV29-1|TRBJ2-4
CSVEERQTAIIQYF
>TRBV28|TRBJ2-7
CASSFGSPYEQYF
>TRBV9|TRBJ2-2
CASSVTPGHRSVTTGELFF
>TRBV9|TRBJ2-3
CASSASGFERTYTDTQYF
>TRBV29-1|TRBJ2-7
CSVALGRSYEQYF
>TRBV2|TRBJ1-5
CASSEPYEVFGNQPQHF
>TRBV11-2|TRBJ1-1
CASSLWTAEAFF
>TRBV5-1|TRBJ2-1
CASSLDQGGIYNEQFF
>TRBV12-5|TRBJ1-1
CASGLGNTEAFF
>TRBV15|TRBJ2-5
CATSPGRLQETQYF
>TRBV7-8|TRBJ2-1
CASSSTGLAGGLPNEQFF
>TRBV13|TRBJ2-5
CASSPPGAKKIQETQYF
>TRBV9|TRBJ2-2
CASSSGELFF
>TRBV29-1|TRBJ2-7
CSVEYRDPYEQYF
>TRBV25-1|TRBJ2-5
CASSPPRGDETQYF
>TRBV15|TRBJ2-7
CATGKEGLPHEQYF
>TRBV4-1|TRBJ1-4
CASSPTRGDNEKLFF
>TRBV30|TRBJ2-7
CAWSVSDTYEQYF
>TRBV28|TRBJ1-1
CASSLLIPGPMNTEAFF
>TRBV18|TRBJ1-3
CASSPRDRDGNTIYF
>TRBV2|TRBJ1-1
CAREGGTITEAFF
>TRBV4-2|TRBJ2-4
CASSQEVAGGRGIQYF
>TRBV23-1|TRBJ1-4
CASSPRHGSNEKLFF
>TRBV4-1|TRBJ2-5
CASSQTWGEETQYF
>TRBV6-6|TRBJ1-2
CASTIGGEGNYGYTF
>TRBV4-1|TRBJ2-7
CASSRGTSGKIYEQYF
>TRBV19|TRBJ1-1
CASRPGGADTEAFF
>TRBV29-1|TRBJ2-7
CSVETSGSLGEQYF
>TRBV19|TRBJ1-1
CASSIGGGTEAFF
>TRBV6-5|TRBJ2-7
CASRTGTALEQYF
>TRBV14|TRBJ1-2
CASSPGPNYGYTF
>TRBV19|TRBJ2-7
CASSDRGGLEQYF
>TRBV7-8|TRBJ2-7
CASSLSAIYEQYF
>TRBV5-1|TRBJ2-2
CASSGGTSGMPEELFF
>TRBV11-2|TRBJ1-1
CASSLEVTGVTEAFF
>TRBV9|TRBJ2-7
CASSGGLAGLNEQYF
>TRBV9|TRBJ2-3
CATSGGSADTQYF
>TRBV7-9|TRBJ2-1
CASSSPGLAGNNEQFF
>TRBV27|TRBJ2-3
CASSPLAGQDTQYF
>TRBV7-9|TRBJ1-5
CASSSGNQPQHF
>TRBV4-3|TRBJ1-4
CASSPRGYEEKLFF
>TRBV13|TRBJ2-7
CASSPGRLSYEQYF
>TRBV29-1|TRBJ2-3
CSVAVRGFTDTQYF
>TRBV28|TRBJ2-5
CASSPPAQETQYF
>TRBV7-9|TRBJ2-1
CASSLQMGEQFF
>TRBV7-6|TRBJ2-1
CASSYTREGNEQFF
>TRBV9|TRBJ2-1
CASSVPLTGTGDTNEQFF
>TRBV7-8|TRBJ2-2
CASSLVSGELFF
>TRBV29-1|TRBJ2-1
CSVLRGLANEQFF
>TRBV20-1|TRBJ2-1
CSARWGGEQFF
>TRBV6-1|TRBJ1-1
CASNRTGVNTEAFF
>TRBV6-1|TRBJ1-5
CASSEAGWAAQPQHF
>TRBV14|TRBJ2-3
CASSQDSAGVHLGTDTQYF
>TRBV2|TRBJ2-7
CASRARTSYEQYF